Below are 27 T cell receptor beta chains sequenced from a single sample in a study of neurological immune-mediated disorders. One entry per CDR3 protein, called by TCRdb with MiXCR from the 5' RACE reads. The sample contains 50,000 or so distinct CDR3 sequences, approximately 3.9% of which appear only once. Input material: PBMCs. The source of these receptors is a man between 60 and 75 years old with multiple sclerosis.

This clonotype was detected ten times or more. The rearrangement joins TRBV20-1 to TRBJ1-1, with D unclear. Germline-derived CDR1 and CDR2 are DFQATT and SNEGSKA (reference sequence). V was shortened by 6 bases and J by 0 bases, with 14 bases between the two germline ends. This CDR3 comprises 14 residues. CDR3 nucleotide sequence: TGCAGTGCCGAGGGCGGGGTATTGAACACTGAAGCTTTCTTT. The encoded protein is CSAEGGVLNTEAFF.

This clonotype was counted many times. This chain links TRBV29-1 with TRBJ1-2; D uncertain. Between the trimmed V and J ends, which lost 0 bases and 0 bases, there was a span of 8 bases. The CDR3 totals 14 residues. Germline CDR1 reads SQVTM; CDR2 reads ANQGSEA. The CDR3 DNA sequence: TGCAGCGTTGAAGATCGGGCAGCTAACTATGGCTACACCTTC. This codes for CSVEDRAANYGYTF.

The sample holds a few counts of this clonotype. This chain uses TRBV20-1 with TRBJ2-5; 7 bases agree with TRBD1. The germline gives CDR1 DFQATT, CDR2 SNEGSKA (reference sequence). This CDR3 spans 13 amino acids. Trimming took 7 bases from V and 2 from J; bases not matched to a gene: 7. DNA of the CDR3: TGCAGTGATACCTTCAGGGGGCAAGAGACCCAGTACTTC. Amino acid sequence: CSDTFRGQETQYF.

Concerning this clonotype: One junction end does not reproduce the germline sequence, and a read error may be involved. CDR3 sequence (DNA): TGTGACAGCAGTTTGAGGACAGGCGGAAACATTCAGTACTTC. Translating gives CDSSLRTGGNIQYF. The chain combines TRBV28 with TRBJ2-4; TRBD1 aligns across 7 bases. The CDR3 loop spans 14 amino acids. Germline values: CDR1 MDHEN, CDR2 SYDVKM.

To note about this clonotype: This may stem from a read error, because a much larger clone lies one nucleotide away. CDR3 in amino acids: CSGARPPLETQYF. The CDR3 DNA sequence: TGCAGCGGGGCTAGGCCACCTCTAGAGACCCAGTACTTC. The rearrangement uses TRBV20-1 and TRBJ2-5; TRBD1 or TRBD2 may be the D gene (5 bases each). The CDR3 runs to 13 residues. CDR1 and CDR2 from the germline V gene are DFQATT and SNEGSKA (reference sequence).

This clonotype came up a few times. The chain combines TRBV5-1 with TRBJ1-1; TRBD1 is a possible D gene (5 bases). The V and J ends lost 6 bases and 2 bases respectively, with 11 bases between them. The CDR3 sequence is 13 residues long. The germline V gene has CDR1 SGHRS and CDR2 YFSETQ. The CDR3 DNA is TGCGCCAGCACCGGACAAACAAACACTGAAGCTTTCTTT. This codes for CASTGQTNTEAFF.

This clonotype was detected ten times or more. The chain is built from TRBV6-4 and TRBJ2-3; 7 positions match TRBD2. Germline CDR1 reads MRHNA; CDR2 reads SNTAGT. Unmatched junction bases numbered 14, after V lost 3 bases and J lost 2 bases. CDR3 size: 18 residues. The CDR3 spells CASSETPPSGANTDTQYF. The CDR3 coding sequence is TGTGCCAGCAGTGAAACCCCACCCAGCGGGGCTAACACAGATACGCAGTATTTT.

In this sample, this clonotype turned up many times. The chain is built from TRBV20-1 and TRBJ2-2; 8 nucleotides align to TRBD2. The junction had 2 bases not matched to a gene; V was cut back by 6 bases and J by 2 bases. Germline CDR1 is DFQATT and CDR2 is SNEGSKA (reference sequence). There are 13 residues in the CDR3. CDR3 protein: CSALAGNTGELFF. DNA of the CDR3: TGCAGTGCCCTAGCGGGCAACACCGGGGAGCTGTTTTTT.

J is TRBJ2-3 and V is TRBV20-1; no definite D call. Germline V lookup: CDR1 DFQATT, CDR2 SNEGSKA (reference sequence). CDR3 length: 12 amino acids. Trimming stripped 7 bases from V and 2 bases from J, with 10 bases between. The CDR3 here is CSGLPYTDTQYF. CDR3 coding DNA: TGCAGTGGGCTTCCCTACACAGATACGCAGTATTTT.

This clonotype was counted at least ten times. The V gene is TRBV20-1, the J gene TRBJ1-1; D gene ambiguous. V lost 0 bases and J 0 bases, leaving 11 bases between the germline ends. The CDR3 runs to 15 residues. Per germline, CDR1 DFQATT and CDR2 SNEGSKA (reference sequence). The CDR3 is CSARDTQRMNTEAFF. The DNA for the CDR3 is TGCAGTGCTAGAGATACCCAGCGCATGAACACTGAAGCTTTCTTT.

This clonotype was observed at least ten times. This chain connects TRBV5-1 to TRBJ2-5, with D hard to call. Germline loops: CDR1 SGHRS, CDR2 YFSETQ. This CDR3 spans 12 amino acids. Trimming removed 3 bases from V and 5 bases from J, with 8 bases in between. The CDR3 here is CASSSSPETQYF. The CDR3 DNA reads TGCGCCAGCAGCTCCTCTCCGGAGACCCAGTACTTC.

This clonotype was detected many times. J is TRBJ2-1 and V is TRBV7-8; either TRBD1 or TRBD2 may supply D (6 bases each). Germline V gene lookup returns CDR1 SGHVS and CDR2 FQNEAQ. V lost 6 bases and J 5 bases, leaving 14 bases between the germline ends. The length of the CDR3 is 14 residues. The CDR3 region has the DNA TGTGCCAGCAGACCGGGGGCCCCCAACAATGAGCAGTTCTTC. Its protein is CASRPGAPNNEQFF. The whole variable domain, filled in from reference TRBV7-8 and TRBJ2-1, reads GAGVSQSPRYKVAKRGQDVALRCDPISGHVSLFWYQQALGQGPEFLTYFQNEAQLDKSGLPSDRFFAERPEGSVSTLKIQRTQQEDSAVYLCASRPGAPNNEQFFGPGTRLTVL.

This clonotype was seen repeatedly, ten times or more. V and J are TRBV12-3 or TRBV12-4 and TRBJ2-1; possibly TRBD1 for D (5 bases). Between the trimmed V and J ends, which lost 3 bases and 8 bases, there was a span of 11 bases. The CDR3 runs 13 residues. The CDR3 DNA is TGTGCCAGCAGTTTGGTCCAGGGCCATGAGCAGTTCTTC. Translating gives CASSLVQGHEQFF.

There are many counts of this clonotype. The V gene is TRBV7-2, the J gene TRBJ2-4, with 7 positions matching TRBD1. The J segment lost 6 bases and the V segment lost 3 bases, leaving 2 bases of the junction unmatched. The CDR3 runs to 13 residues. Germline lookup yields CDR1 SGHTA and CDR2 FQGNSA. CDR3 sequence: CASSFPGGNIQYF. Here the CDR3 DNA reads TGTGCCAGCAGCTTCCCAGGGGGAAACATTCAGTACTTC.

This clonotype has at least ten counts. The chain recombines TRBV25-1 with TRBJ1-1; the D gene is possibly TRBD1 (6 bases). The V gene's germline CDR1 is MGHDK and CDR2 SYGVNS. This CDR3 spans 14 amino acids. Trimming left V 6 bases short and J 8 bases short, with 19 bases between. The CDR3 nucleotides read TGTGCCAGCAGGACAACAGGGACGGCGACCGAAGCTTTCTTT. It encodes CASRTTGTATEAFF.

In this sample, this clonotype turned up many times. The chain links TRBV10-3 to TRBJ2-5; 10 bases fit TRBD2. V trimming: 11 bases; J trimming: 4 bases; junction bases outside the gene matches: 16. In germline, CDR1 is ENHRY, CDR2 SYGVKD. This CDR3 is 16 amino acids long. The chain's CDR3 is CASGRAQRGGPETQYF. The CDR3 bases are TGTGCCTCCGGAAGGGCCCAGCGGGGGGGGCCAGAGACCCAGTACTTC.

This clonotype was observed at least ten times. The chain recombines TRBV10-3 with TRBJ2-5; 9 bases are a match to TRBD2. This CDR3 is 13 amino acids long. Germline V lookup: CDR1 ENHRY, CDR2 SYGVKD. With V trimmed by 11 bases and J by 3 bases, 7 bases remained unmatched. The CDR3 spells CAARLAGEETQYF. Here the CDR3 DNA reads TGTGCCGCTAGGTTAGCGGGAGAAGAGACCCAGTACTTC.

The sample holds many counts of this clonotype. The chain employs TRBV15 and TRBJ2-7; perhaps TRBD1 as D (6 bases). Trimming pared 1 base from V and 5 bases from J, leaving 9 bases between. This CDR3 region has 13 residues. Germline values: CDR1 LNHNV, CDR2 YYDKDF (reference sequence). CDR3 region: CATSRGGQNEQYF. CDR3 DNA: TGTGCCACCAGCAGAGGGGGGCAGAACGAGCAGTACTTC.

This clonotype has a handful of counts. A read error may account for a junction end that differs from germline. The chain has TRBV18 and TRBJ2-3; D gene unclear. Germline values: CDR1 KGHSH, CDR2 LQKENI. The CDR3 totals 12 residues. CDR3 sequence (DNA): TGTGACAGCTCAACCCTCCCAGATACGCAGTATTTT. This sequence encodes CDSSTLPDTQYF.

In this sample, this clonotype turned up many times. CDR3 sequence (DNA): TGCGCCAGCAGCTTGGAGGGGCGACGGGACAATGAGCAGTTCTTC. Its protein product is CASSLEGRRDNEQFF. The rearrangement links TRBV5-1 to TRBJ2-1; a possible D gene is TRBD1 (5 bases). The germline V gene encodes CDR1 SGHRS and CDR2 YFSETQ. The length of the CDR3 is 15 residues. V gave up 0 bases and J gave up 5 bases, with 12 bases separating them.

This clonotype has a handful of counts. The rearrangement links TRBV30 to TRBJ1-4, with unresolved D. Trimming took 5 bases from V and 8 from J, leaving 12 bases between them. This CDR3 spans 12 amino acids. Germline assignment: CDR1 GTSNPN and CDR2 SVGIG (reference sequence). The CDR3 sequence is CAWEWQEEKLFF. CDR3 DNA: TGTGCCTGGGAGTGGCAGGAGGAAAAACTGTTTTTT.

This clonotype was seen a handful of times. It may be a read error: a sequence one base away is much more abundant. The chain carries TRBV28 and TRBJ1-6; D gene unclear. CDR3 size: 13 residues. The germline V gene encodes CDR1 MDHEN and CDR2 SYDVKM. CDR3 in DNA: TGTGTCAGCAGTTTGGTCGTAGATTCACCCCTCCACTTT. This gives the protein CVSSLVVDSPLHF. Together with reference TRBV28 and TRBJ1-6, the CDR3 gives the full variable domain: DVKVTQSSRYLVKRTGEKVFLECVQDMDHENMFWYRQDPGLGLRLIYFSYDVKMKEKGDIPEGYSVSREKKERFSLILESASTNQTSMYLCVSSLVVDSPLHFGNGTRLTVT.

This clonotype was counted at least ten times. The chain employs TRBV20-1 and TRBJ1-1; D is unresolved. Germline assignment: CDR1 DFQATT and CDR2 SNEGSKA (reference sequence). CDR3 length: 11 amino acids. The CDR3 nucleotides read TGCACCTCCCCGATGAACACTGAAGCTTTCTTT. As protein: CTSPMNTEAFF.

This clonotype came up many times. The rearrangement uses TRBV5-6 and TRBJ2-7; D may correspond to TRBD1 or TRBD2 (5 bases each). The CDR3 has 14 amino acids. CDR1 and CDR2 (germline): SGHDT, YYEEEE. Trimming shortened V by 7 bases and J by 6 bases, and 20 bases separated the two germline ends. CDR3 DNA: TGTGCCAGCTCCCTGGGTAGGGGAGTTTTCGAGCAGTACTTC. Protein product: CASSLGRGVFEQYF.

In its sample, this clonotype was seen many times. This chain uses TRBV5-1 with TRBJ2-6; 10 positions agree with TRBD2. V shed 2 bases, J shed 0 bases, and the junction held 8 bases outside the gene matches. CDR1 and CDR2 (germline): SGHRS, YFSETQ. This CDR3 has 19 residues. CDR3 protein: CASSLFSSGRSSGANVLTF. CDR3 nucleotides: TGCGCCAGCAGCTTATTCTCTAGCGGGAGAAGCTCTGGGGCCAACGTCCTGACTTTC. Filled out from reference TRBV5-1 and TRBJ2-6, the complete variable domain reads KAGVTQTPRYLIKTRGQQVTLSCSPISGHRSVSWYQQTPGQGLQFLFEYFSETQRNKGNFPGRFSGRQFSNSRSEMNVSTLELGDSALYLCASSLFSSGRSSGANVLTFGAGSRLTVL.

This clonotype showed up many times. This chain links TRBV7-6 with TRBJ1-1, with D possibly being TRBD1 (6 bases). V lost 7 bases, J lost 7 bases, and 19 bases lay in between. Germline loops: CDR1 SGHVS, CDR2 FNYEAQ. This CDR3 has 14 amino acids. The CDR3 reads CASTPPTGLVEAFF. For the CDR3, the DNA is TGTGCCAGCACCCCCCCCACAGGGTTGGTTGAAGCTTTCTTT.

This clonotype was counted at least ten times. The chain carries TRBV5-4 and TRBJ1-1; a possible D gene is TRBD1 (6 bases). Germline V gives CDR1 SGHNT, CDR2 YYREEE (reference sequence). There are 13 residues in the CDR3. Trimming left V 0 bases short and J 4 bases short, with 7 bases between. The CDR3 region is CASSLGQATEAFF. CDR3 coding DNA: TGTGCCAGCAGCTTGGGACAGGCCACTGAAGCTTTCTTT.